This T cell receptor (beta chain) is from a study of early T cells in non-severe SARS-CoV-2 infection. Background on the study: The study sequenced bulk RNA from unsorted whole blood, with chains unpaired.

The study, taken as a whole, reports: Lookups in VDJdb leaned toward anti-spike CD8 responses and missed private and CD4 specificities.

With regard to this clonotype: The antigen is not known.

Individual cDNA molecules carried attached unique molecular identifiers. MiXCR, run by TCRdb on the 5' RACE reads, gives a single entry per CDR3 protein. The data show around 68,000 distinct CDR3 sequences, with over 4.5% seen just once and more than 3% held by the top ten. The CDR3 totals 13 residues. Germline V gene sequence: CDR1 MGHDK, CDR2 SYGVNS. The ends were cut back, 7 bases at V and 2 bases at J, with 11 bases in the middle. The starting material was whole blood, obtained at baseline. This receptor was obtained from an adult who was a healthcare worker with PCR-confirmed SARS-CoV-2 infection or an uninfected control (not recorded which). The chain is built from TRBV25-1 and TRBJ2-5; D is perhaps TRBD1 (5 bases). The DNA of the CDR3 is TGTGCCAGCAACGACGGACATCAAGAGACCCAGTACTTC. This translates into CASNDGHQETQYF.